This TCR beta chain was observed in a study of blood T cells in healthy people across ages. Overall study findings and caveats: Those diversity estimates obtained from one million T cells were thought to be underestimates. Relative to aged donors, long-lived donors carried more naive CD4+ cells and displayed higher diversity.

V shed 3 bases and J 4 bases; nucleotides not matched to a gene: 7. Germline lookup yields CDR1 SQVTM and CDR2 ANQGSEA. CDR3 length equals 14 residues. Each sample yielded at least 5.5 micrograms of PBMC total RNA. Using a J-beta primer mix together with a sample-barcoded 5' primer, a second PCR was run for roughly 6 to 12 cycles. TCRdb re-called the 5' RACE reads with MiXCR, one entry per CDR3 protein. The table has 600,000 to 1,000,000 distinct CDR3 sequences, 55% to 70% seen once; the top ten hold about 20%. Only a few counts were recorded for this clonotype. Its target is not known. The rearrangement links TRBV29-1 to TRBJ2-5; 8 bases are a match to TRBD1. The TCR was taken from a man under 40 in good health. Sequencing input: blood. The CDR3: CSVELAGGGETQYF. CDR3 nucleotides: TGCAGCGTTGAGCTTGCAGGGGGCGGAGAGACCCAGTACTTC.